This T cell receptor (beta chain) was sequenced during a study of T cells in Graves' hyperthyroidism and ophthalmopathy. RNA transcripts were the template for amplifying TCR beta CDR3 regions. RT-PCR in the first round (using the HTBI primer set) targeted the TCR CDR3. MiXCR was run by TCRdb on the multiplex PCR reads, yielding one entry per CDR3 protein. The sample has approximately 610,000 distinct CDR3 sequences; about 15% are singletons. Diagnosing involved the use of clinical symptoms, serum thyroxine and TRAb, thyroid ultrasound and orbital computed tomography. Germline V gene sequence: CDR1 WSHSY, CDR2 SAAADI. V gave up 0 bases and J gave up 0 bases, with 9 bases separating them. The CDR3 spans 16 residues.

This clonotype was sampled from a middle-aged woman with Graves' ophthalmopathy. Sequencing input: blood. The chain couples TRBV10-2 to TRBJ2-4; either TRBD1 or TRBD2 may supply D (5 bases each). CDR3 bases: TGCGCCAGCAGTGAGTCGAGAGGGGTAGCCAAAAACATTCAGTACTTC. Its translation: CASSESRGVAKNIQYF.